This entry is about one TCR beta chain. Clones were sequenced by immunoSEQ multiplex PCR, and TCRdb holds only the in-frame ones, with some missing. The sample consists of 6,100 or so clones, 48% of them appearing once. The record originates from a study of sequential checkpoint blockade in melanoma. Study overall: Randomization was 1:1 between first-line nivolumab→ipilimumab and ipilimumab→nivolumab. Both treatment sequences were followed by maintenance nivolumab.

This CDR3 region has 13 residues. V was shortened by 5 bases and J by 3 bases, with 10 bases between the two germline ends. Per germline, CDR1 MGHRA and CDR2 YSYEKL. Treatment in this sample: randomized to nivolumab then ipilimumab (arm A) or the reverse (arm B). None of the patients previously received DNA-damaging chemotherapy. Live CD3+CD8+ CD19− CD56− cells were sorted from PBMCs. The sequences come from CD8+ T cells sorted from blood (inferred from file names), collected from a patient given nivolumab and ipilimumab in sequence. The receptor's source is a human patient with melanoma. Some clones in this sample may be carry-over from other donors' samples. This rearrangement joins TRBV4-1 to TRBJ1-1; a possible D gene is TRBD1 (5 bases). The CDR3 DNA follows: TGCGCCAGCAGCGTGGGGCCGTACACTGAAGCTTTCTTT. It is translated as CASSVGPYTEAFF.